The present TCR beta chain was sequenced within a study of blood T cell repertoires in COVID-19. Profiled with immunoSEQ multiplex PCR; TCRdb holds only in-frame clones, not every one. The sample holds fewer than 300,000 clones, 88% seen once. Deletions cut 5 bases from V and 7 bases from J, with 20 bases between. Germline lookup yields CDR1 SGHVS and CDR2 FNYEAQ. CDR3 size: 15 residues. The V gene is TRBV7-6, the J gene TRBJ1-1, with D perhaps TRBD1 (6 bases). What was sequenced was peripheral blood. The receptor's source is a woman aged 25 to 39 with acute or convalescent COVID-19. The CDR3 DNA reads TGTGCCAGCAGCCACTCCACCGGGACACGGATTGAAGCTTTCTTT. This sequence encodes CASSHSTGTRIEAFF. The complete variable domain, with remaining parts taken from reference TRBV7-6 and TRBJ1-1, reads GAGVSQSPRYKVTKRGQDVALRCDPISGHVSLYWYRQALGQGPEFLTYFNYEAQQDKSGLPNDRFSAERPEGSISTLTIQRTEQRDSAMYRCASSHSTGTRIEAFFGQGTRLTVV.